A selection of T cell receptor beta chains follows, all from one sample in a study of early T cells in non-severe SARS-CoV-2 infection. TCRdb re-called the 5' RACE reads with MiXCR, one entry per CDR3 protein. The data hold under 85,000 distinct CDR3 sequences, with 9.5% observed a single time. The sequenced material came from whole blood. These receptors all stem from an adult who was a healthcare worker with PCR-confirmed SARS-CoV-2 infection or an uninfected control (not recorded which). The CDR3 runs from the conserved cysteine through the conserved F or W. D genes are given only for firm matches. The size of a clone is reported for some rows only, either as once, few or many, or as a class for expanded clones.

d_gene | j_gene | abundance | v_gene | CDR3aa | CDR3nt
. | TRBJ1-6 | many | TRBV13 | CASSEGSRNSPLHF | TGTGCCAGCAGCGAAGGGTCCCGGAATTCACCCCTCCACTTT
. | TRBJ2-4 | few | TRBV5-1 | CASSLLPQAKNIQYF | TGCGCCAGCAGCTTACTGCCCCAAGCCAAAAACATTCAGTACTTC
. | TRBJ2-7 | . | TRBV20-1 | CSATGQVYEQYF | TGCAGTGCAACTGGACAAGTCTACGAGCAGTACTTC
. | TRBJ1-3 | few | TRBV29-1 | CSVGDGLIEGGTIYF | TGCAGCGTTGGGGACGGACTAATCGAAGGGGGCACCATATATTTT
. | TRBJ2-5 | . | TRBV24-1 | CATRDTGIGETQYF | TGTGCCACCAGAGACACAGGGATCGGAGAGACCCAGTACTTC
TRBD2 | TRBJ2-3 | few | TRBV11-2 | CASSLALTSGTTDTQYF | TGTGCCAGCAGCTTAGCCTTGACTAGCGGGACAACAGATACGCAGTATTTT
. | TRBJ1-1 | many | TRBV18 | CASSPRGGDSAEAFF | TGTGCCAGCTCACCACGAGGTGGGGATAGCGCTGAAGCTTTCTTT
. | TRBJ2-5 | . | TRBV30 | CAWSISWAIGETQYF | TGTGCCTGGAGTATTTCGTGGGCCATTGGGGAGACCCAGTACTTC
. | TRBJ2-3 | few | TRBV20-1 | CSARASTDTQYF | TGCAGTGCTAGAGCATCCACAGATACGCAGTATTTT
TRBD2 | TRBJ2-3 | . | TRBV7-8 | CASGPTSGNGHTQYF | TGTGCCAGCGGTCCGACTAGCGGGAATGGCCATACGCAGTATTTT
. | TRBJ1-5 | many | TRBV6-2/TRBV6-3 | CASSYRGGGSDSNQPQHF | TGTGCCAGCAGTTACCGGGGCGGCGGGTCAGATAGCAATCAGCCCCAGCATTTT
. | TRBJ1-1 | . | TRBV3-1 | CASSPGGRRAFF | TGTGCCAGCAGCCCAGGAGGCCGGAGAGCTTTCTTT
. | TRBJ2-4 | . | TRBV5-8 | CASSLGKNIQYF | TGTGCCAGCAGCTTGGGGAAAAACATTCAGTACTTC
. | TRBJ2-1 | few | TRBV5-4 | CASSSGGQGGGYNEQFF | TGTGCCAGCAGCTCCGGAGGCCAGGGAGGTGGCTACAATGAGCAGTTCTTC
TRBD2 | TRBJ2-3 | many | TRBV20-1 | CSARPSGSTDTQYF | TGCAGTGCTAGACCTAGCGGGAGCACAGATACGCAGTATTTT
TRBD1 | TRBJ1-4 | . | TRBV4-2 | CASSLTYSGTGPEKLFF | TGTGCCAGCAGTTTAACCTACTCCGGGACAGGGCCTGAAAAACTGTTTTTT
. | TRBJ2-2 | many | TRBV25-1 | CASSEFQGPTGELFF | TGTGCCAGCAGTGAATTCCAGGGGCCCACCGGGGAGCTGTTTTTT
. | TRBJ2-7 | many | TRBV18 | CASSSQGMREQYF | TGTGCCAGCTCATCGCAGGGGATGAGGGAGCAGTACTTC
. | TRBJ2-2 | few | TRBV6-6 | CASSINHGVGTGELFF | TGTGCCAGCAGTATCAACCATGGAGTGGGCACCGGGGAGCTGTTTTTT
TRBD1 | TRBJ2-7 | . | TRBV9 | CASSANPPGTGDEQYF | TGTGCCAGCAGCGCCAACCCACCCGGGACAGGGGACGAGCAGTACTTC
. | TRBJ2-7 | . | TRBV5-5 | CASSLDQGTYEQYF | TGTGCCAGCAGCTTGGATCAGGGCACCTACGAGCAGTACTTC
. | TRBJ2-7 | many | TRBV18 | CASSVTGDSYEQYF | TGTGCCAGCTCGGTTACAGGAGATTCCTACGAGCAGTACTTC
. | TRBJ2-1 | many | TRBV11-2 | CASSLYSSYNEQFF | TGTGCCAGCAGCTTATATAGCTCCTACAATGAGCAGTTCTTC
. | TRBJ2-1 | many | TRBV9 | CASSVGQAKGEQFF | TGTGCCAGCAGCGTAGGACAGGCTAAGGGTGAGCAGTTCTTC
. | TRBJ2-7 | . | TRBV2 | CVSRTDSYEQYF | TGTGTCAGCAGAACAGACTCCTACGAGCAGTACTTC
TRBD2 | TRBJ2-3 | . | TRBV7-9 | CASSRLAGDGDTQYF | TGTGCCAGCAGCAGACTAGCGGGAGATGGAGATACGCAGTATTTT
TRBD2 | TRBJ2-1 | many | TRBV19 | CASSILLIAGGFYNEQFF | TGTGCCAGTAGTATCCTCCTCATAGCGGGGGGATTCTACAATGAGCAGTTCTTC
TRBD2 | TRBJ2-3 | many | TRBV10-3 | CAISEIPRLAGGTTDTQYF | TGTGCCATCAGTGAGATCCCCAGACTAGCGGGGGGAACCACAGATACGCAGTATTTT
. | TRBJ1-1 | . | TRBV14 | CASSQVIGYRGAFF | TGTGCCAGCAGCCAAGTAATCGGGTACCGGGGAGCTTTCTTT
. | TRBJ1-1 | many | TRBV3-1 | CASADGNTEAFF | TGTGCCAGCGCTGACGGTAACACTGAAGCTTTCTTT
. | TRBJ1-4 | . | TRBV20-1 | CSARGIEKLFF | TGCAGTGCTAGAGGGATTGAAAAACTGTTTTTT
TRBD2 | TRBJ2-3 | few | TRBV15 | CATSSRIQTGTSGGITDTQYF | TGTGCCACCAGCAGTCGAATTCAGACCGGGACTAGCGGGGGTATCACAGATACGCAGTATTTT
TRBD1 | TRBJ1-3 | . | TRBV12-3/TRBV12-4 | CASSWDRYSGNTIYF | TGTGCCAGCAGTTGGGACAGGTACTCTGGAAACACCATATATTTT
. | TRBJ2-7 | many | TRBV3-1 | CASSQDGPYEQYF | TGTGCCAGCAGCCAAGATGGCCCCTACGAGCAGTACTTC
TRBD2 | TRBJ2-1 | . | TRBV5-1 | CASRLAGESYNEQFF | TGCGCCAGCAGACTAGCGGGGGAATCCTACAATGAGCAGTTCTTC
. | TRBJ2-7 | many | TRBV10-3 | CAISEGLSYEQYF | TGTGCCATCAGTGAGGGACTTTCCTACGAGCAGTACTTC
. | TRBJ2-2 | many | TRBV4-3 | CASSPRHGTHTGELFF | TGCGCCAGCAGCCCCAGACACGGGACTCACACCGGGGAGCTGTTTTTT
. | TRBJ2-2 | . | TRBV11-2 | CASSPASSNTGELFF | TGTGCCAGCAGCCCCGCCAGCTCGAACACCGGGGAGCTGTTTTTT
. | TRBJ2-3 | many | TRBV7-2 | CASSLAHLGRYTDTQYF | TGTGCCAGCAGCTTAGCGCACCTAGGACGCTACACAGATACGCAGTATTTT
TRBD1 | TRBJ2-7 | few | TRBV28 | CASTPGQGAREQYF | TGTGCCAGCACCCCGGGACAGGGGGCTAGGGAGCAGTACTTC
. | TRBJ1-1 | few | TRBV20-1 | CSARVNWNTEAFF | TGCAGTGCTAGGGTTAATTGGAACACTGAAGCTTTCTTT
. | TRBJ1-3 | . | TRBV3-1 | CASSHRQAGNTIYF | TGTGCCAGCAGCCATCGACAGGCTGGAAACACCATATATTTT
. | TRBJ1-3 | many | TRBV20-1 | CSASRQAAGNTIYF | TGCAGTGCTAGTAGGCAGGCGGCTGGAAACACCATATATTTT
. | TRBJ1-3 | many | TRBV20-1 | CSARDTRSSGNTIYF | TGCAGTGCTAGAGACACGCGGAGCTCTGGAAACACCATATATTTT
. | TRBJ2-3 | . | TRBV20-1 | CSAIPVSTDTQYF | TGCAGTGCTATCCCGGTTAGCACAGATACGCAGTATTTT
. | TRBJ2-5 | . | TRBV29-1 | CSVSDPQETQYF | TGCAGCGTCAGCGACCCCCAAGAGACCCAGTACTTC
. | TRBJ1-3 | many | TRBV5-4 | CASSFTENTIYF | TGTGCCAGCAGCTTCACAGAAAACACCATATATTTT
. | TRBJ1-5 | many | TRBV7-8 | CASSPVGGLGNQPQHF | TGTGCCAGCAGCCCCGTGGGGGGGCTTGGCAATCAGCCCCAGCATTTT
TRBD2 | TRBJ2-2 | many | TRBV29-1 | CSGRTRGVMGELFF | TGCAGCGGCCGGACCCGGGGGGTGATGGGGGAGCTGTTTTTT
TRBD1 | TRBJ1-2 | many | TRBV19 | CASSVHLTGTGLRNSGYTF | TGTGCCAGCTCCGTACACCTGACCGGGACAGGGCTTCGGAATAGTGGCTACACCTTC
. | TRBJ2-1 | many | TRBV6-6 | CASRPLGWSYNEQFF | TGTGCCAGCAGACCCCTGGGGTGGTCCTACAATGAGCAGTTCTTC
. | TRBJ1-2 | many | TRBV10-3 | CAIRGSQEVRNGYTF | TGTGCCATCAGGGGCTCTCAGGAAGTGCGAAATGGCTACACCTTC
. | TRBJ2-3 | . | TRBV3-1 | CASSPRSAGDTQYF | TGTGCCAGCAGCCCCCGATCGGCGGGAGATACGCAGTATTTT